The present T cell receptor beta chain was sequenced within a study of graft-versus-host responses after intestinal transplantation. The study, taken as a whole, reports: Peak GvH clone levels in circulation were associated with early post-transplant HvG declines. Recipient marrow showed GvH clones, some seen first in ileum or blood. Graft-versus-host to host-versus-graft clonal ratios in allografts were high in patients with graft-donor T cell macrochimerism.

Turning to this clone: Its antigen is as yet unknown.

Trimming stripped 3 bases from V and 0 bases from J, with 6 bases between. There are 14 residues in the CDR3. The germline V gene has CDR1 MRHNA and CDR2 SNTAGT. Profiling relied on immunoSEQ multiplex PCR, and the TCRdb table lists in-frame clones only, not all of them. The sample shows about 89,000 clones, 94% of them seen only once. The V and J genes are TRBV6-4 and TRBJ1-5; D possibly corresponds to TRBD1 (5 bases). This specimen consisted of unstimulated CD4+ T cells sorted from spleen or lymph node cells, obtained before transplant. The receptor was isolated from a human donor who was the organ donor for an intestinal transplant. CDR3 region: CASSETDSNQPQHF. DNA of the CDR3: TGTGCCAGCAGTGAGACAGATAGCAATCAGCCCCAGCATTTT.